This section outlines one T cell receptor beta chain sequence together with its context. The antigen is unknown. Clones were sequenced by immunoSEQ multiplex PCR, and TCRdb holds only the in-frame ones, with some missing. This sample yields some 300,000 clones, of which 85% are seen a single time; roughly 2% belongs to the top ten. Treatment of the sample: about 20 received Ad26.COV2.S at low or high dose, single or two shots; 5 received placebo; per-sample allocation not given. Day 63 following the first vaccine or placebo injection was when the samples were taken. The data belong to a study of Ad26.COV2.S vaccination and SARS-CoV-2 variants. Study-level information: Sample donor was a member of the COV1001 Ad26.COV2.S trial arm. Each vaccinee took Ad26.COV2.S intramuscularly, once or twice 56 days apart.

The ends were cut back, 7 bases at V and 5 bases at J, with 7 bases in the middle. CDR1 is KGHDR and CDR2 is SFDVKD in the germline V gene. The CDR3 loop spans 11 amino acids. Regarding the study as a whole: Once vaccination had occurred, spike-specific CD8+ and CD4+ T cell responses reportedly showed substantial breadth. Non-spike TCR breadth did not differ much between vaccine and placebo recipients.

This receptor was identified in a person aged 18 to 65 who received the Ad26.COV2.S COVID-19 vaccine or a placebo. This chain links TRBV24-1 with TRBJ2-5; D remains unclear. The sample consisted of peripheral blood, taken in a trial of Ad26.COV2.S vaccine versus placebo. The CDR3 DNA sequence: TGTGCCACCAGCCAGAGGGAGACCCAGTACTTC. This translates into CATSQRETQYF.